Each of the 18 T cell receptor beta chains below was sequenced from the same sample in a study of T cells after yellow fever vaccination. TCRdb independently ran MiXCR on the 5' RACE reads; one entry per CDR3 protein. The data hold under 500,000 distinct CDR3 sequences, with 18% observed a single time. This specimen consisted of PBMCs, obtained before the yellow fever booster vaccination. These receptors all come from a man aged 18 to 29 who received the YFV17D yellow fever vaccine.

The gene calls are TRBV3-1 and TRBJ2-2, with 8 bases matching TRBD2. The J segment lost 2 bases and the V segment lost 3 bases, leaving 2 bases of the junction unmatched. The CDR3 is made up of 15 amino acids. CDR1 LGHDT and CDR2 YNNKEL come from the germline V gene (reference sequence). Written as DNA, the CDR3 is TGTGCCAGCAGCCAGGGACTAGTCAACACCGGGGAGCTGTTTTTT. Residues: CASSQGLVNTGELFF.

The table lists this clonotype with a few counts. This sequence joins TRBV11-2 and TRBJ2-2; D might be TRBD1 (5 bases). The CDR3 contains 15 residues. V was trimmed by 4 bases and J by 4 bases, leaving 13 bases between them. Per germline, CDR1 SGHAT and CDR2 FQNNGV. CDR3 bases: TGTGCCAGCAGCTCCAACCAGGGATTCACCGGGGAGCTGTTTTTT. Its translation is CASSSNQGFTGELFF.

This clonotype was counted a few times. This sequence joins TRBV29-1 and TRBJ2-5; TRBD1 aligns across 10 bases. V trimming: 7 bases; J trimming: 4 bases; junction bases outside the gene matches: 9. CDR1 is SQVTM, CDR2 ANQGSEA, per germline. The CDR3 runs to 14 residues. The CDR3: CSGFDRGLVETQYF. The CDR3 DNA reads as TGCAGCGGCTTCGACAGGGGGCTCGTAGAGACCCAGTACTTC.

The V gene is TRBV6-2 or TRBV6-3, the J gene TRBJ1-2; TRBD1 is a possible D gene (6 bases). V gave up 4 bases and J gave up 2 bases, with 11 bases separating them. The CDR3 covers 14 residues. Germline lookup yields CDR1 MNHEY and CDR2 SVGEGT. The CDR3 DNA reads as TGTGCCAGCAGTTTTTCAGGACAGAACTATGGCTACACCTTC. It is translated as CASSFSGQNYGYTF.

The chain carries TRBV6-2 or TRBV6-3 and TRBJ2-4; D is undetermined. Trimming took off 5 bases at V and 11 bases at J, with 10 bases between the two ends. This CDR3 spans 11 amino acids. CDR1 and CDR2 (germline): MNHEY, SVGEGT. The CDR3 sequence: CASSNGRVQYF. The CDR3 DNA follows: TGTGCCAGCAGTAACGGACGGGTTCAGTACTTC.

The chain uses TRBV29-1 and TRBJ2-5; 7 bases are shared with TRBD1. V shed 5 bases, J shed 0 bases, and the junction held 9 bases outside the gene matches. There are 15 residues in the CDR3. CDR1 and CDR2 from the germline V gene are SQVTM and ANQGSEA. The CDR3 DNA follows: TGCAGCGTTACCTCCTACGACAGGGACCAAGAGACCCAGTACTTC. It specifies CSVTSYDRDQETQYF. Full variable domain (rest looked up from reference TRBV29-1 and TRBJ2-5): SAVISQKPSRDICQRGTSLTIQCQVDSQVTMMFWYRQQPGQSLTLIATANQGSEATYESGFVIDKFPISRPNLTFSTLTVSNMSPEDSSIYLCSVTSYDRDQETQYFGPGTRLLVL.

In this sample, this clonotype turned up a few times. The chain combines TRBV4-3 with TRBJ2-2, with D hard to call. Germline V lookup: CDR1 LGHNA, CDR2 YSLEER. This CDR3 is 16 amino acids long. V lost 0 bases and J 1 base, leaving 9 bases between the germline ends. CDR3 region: CASSQDLPRNTGELFF. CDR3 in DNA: TGCGCCAGCAGCCAAGATTTGCCACGGAACACCGGGGAGCTGTTTTTT.

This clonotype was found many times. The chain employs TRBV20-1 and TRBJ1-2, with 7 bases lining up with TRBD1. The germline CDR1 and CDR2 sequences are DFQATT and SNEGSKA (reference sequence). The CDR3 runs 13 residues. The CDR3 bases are TGCACCCTGAGGCCCGAGACAGGGAGTGGCTACACCTTC. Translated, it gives CTLRPETGSGYTF.

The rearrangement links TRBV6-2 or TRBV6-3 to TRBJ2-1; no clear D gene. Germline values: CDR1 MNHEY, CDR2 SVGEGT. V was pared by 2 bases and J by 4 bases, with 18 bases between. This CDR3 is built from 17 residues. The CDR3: CASSYGPIQRKYNEQFF. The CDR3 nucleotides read TGTGCCAGCAGTTACGGCCCAATCCAGCGTAAATACAATGAGCAGTTCTTC.

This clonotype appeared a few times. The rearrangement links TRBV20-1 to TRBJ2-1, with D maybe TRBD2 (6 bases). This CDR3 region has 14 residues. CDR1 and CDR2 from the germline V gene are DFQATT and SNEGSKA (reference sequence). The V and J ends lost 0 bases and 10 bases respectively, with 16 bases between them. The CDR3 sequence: CSARDLAGPKEQFF. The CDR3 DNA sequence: TGCAGTGCTAGAGATTTGGCGGGGCCGAAGGAGCAGTTCTTC.

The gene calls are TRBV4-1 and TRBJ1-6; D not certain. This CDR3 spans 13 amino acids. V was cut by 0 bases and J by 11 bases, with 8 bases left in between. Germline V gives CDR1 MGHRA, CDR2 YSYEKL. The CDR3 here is CASSQDPRAPLHF. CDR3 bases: TGCGCCAGCAGCCAAGATCCCCGGGCACCCCTCCACTTT.

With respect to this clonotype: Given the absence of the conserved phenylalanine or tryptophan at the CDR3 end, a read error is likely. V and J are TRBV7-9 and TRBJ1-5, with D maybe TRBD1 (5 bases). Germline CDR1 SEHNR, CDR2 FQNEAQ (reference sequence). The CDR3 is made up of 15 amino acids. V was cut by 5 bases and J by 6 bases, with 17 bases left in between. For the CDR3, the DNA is TGTGCCAGCAGCCCAGGACACGGCGCCGGTCAGCCCCAGCATCTT. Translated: CASSPGHGAGQPQHL.

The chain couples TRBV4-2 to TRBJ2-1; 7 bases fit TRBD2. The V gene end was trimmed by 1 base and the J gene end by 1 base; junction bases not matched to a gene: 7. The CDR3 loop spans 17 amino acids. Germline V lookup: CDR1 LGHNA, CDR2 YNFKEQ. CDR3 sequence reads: CASSQGLGGGSYNEQFF. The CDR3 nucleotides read TGTGCCAGCAGCCAAGGCCTGGGCGGGGGTTCCTACAATGAGCAGTTCTTC.

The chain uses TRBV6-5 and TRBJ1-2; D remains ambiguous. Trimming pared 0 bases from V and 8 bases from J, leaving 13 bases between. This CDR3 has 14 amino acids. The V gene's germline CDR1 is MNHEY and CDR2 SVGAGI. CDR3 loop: CASSYSVGLEGYTF. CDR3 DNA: TGTGCCAGCAGTTACTCGGTGGGATTGGAGGGCTACACCTTC.

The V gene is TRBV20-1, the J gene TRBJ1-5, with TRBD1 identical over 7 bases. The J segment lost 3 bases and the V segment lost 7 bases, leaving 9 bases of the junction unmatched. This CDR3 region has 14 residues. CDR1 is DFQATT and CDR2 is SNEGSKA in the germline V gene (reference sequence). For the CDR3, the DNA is TGCAGTGTCATGGGGACAGACTCCAATCAGCCCCAGCATTTT. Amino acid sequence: CSVMGTDSNQPQHF.

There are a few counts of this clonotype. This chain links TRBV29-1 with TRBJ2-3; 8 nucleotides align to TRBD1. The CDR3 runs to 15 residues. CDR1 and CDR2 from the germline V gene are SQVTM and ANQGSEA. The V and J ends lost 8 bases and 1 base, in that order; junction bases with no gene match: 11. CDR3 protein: CSLKQGVMGTDTQYF. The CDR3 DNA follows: TGCAGCTTGAAACAGGGGGTAATGGGCACAGATACGCAGTATTTT.

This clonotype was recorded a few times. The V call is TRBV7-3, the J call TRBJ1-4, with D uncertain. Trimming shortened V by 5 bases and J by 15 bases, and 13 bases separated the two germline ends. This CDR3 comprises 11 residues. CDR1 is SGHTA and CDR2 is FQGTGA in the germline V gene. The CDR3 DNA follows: TGTGCCAGCAGCCCCCGGAAATTGGTGTTTTTT. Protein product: CASSPRKLVFF.

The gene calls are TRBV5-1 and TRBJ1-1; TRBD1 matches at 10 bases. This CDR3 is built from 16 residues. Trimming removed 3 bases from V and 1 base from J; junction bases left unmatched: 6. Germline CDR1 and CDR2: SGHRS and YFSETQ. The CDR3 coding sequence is TGCGCCAGCAGCTCCGGACAGGGGGTGAAGAACACTGAAGCTTTCTTT. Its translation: CASSSGQGVKNTEAFF.